Reported below is one TCR beta chain. Trimming stripped 4 bases from V and 2 bases from J, with 9 bases between. In germline, CDR1 is MGHRA, CDR2 YSYEKL. The CDR3 consists of 14 residues. This sample stems from a study of blood T cell repertoires in COVID-19. Allocation to cohorts depended on clinical history reported by the participants. Assay: immunoSEQ multiplex PCR; the TCRdb copy retains only in-frame clones and omits some. The sample contains roughly 400,000 clones, less than 95% of which appear only once. Sequencing was done on a sample of PBMCs or T cells enriched from blood (not recorded which). The chain uses TRBV4-1 and TRBJ1-5; no firm D call. This clonotype was obtained from a man aged 18 to 29 who had recovered from COVID-19. Written as DNA, the CDR3 is TGCGCCAGCAGCCGGGAGATAGGCAATCAGCCCCAGCATTTT. Translation: CASSREIGNQPQHF.